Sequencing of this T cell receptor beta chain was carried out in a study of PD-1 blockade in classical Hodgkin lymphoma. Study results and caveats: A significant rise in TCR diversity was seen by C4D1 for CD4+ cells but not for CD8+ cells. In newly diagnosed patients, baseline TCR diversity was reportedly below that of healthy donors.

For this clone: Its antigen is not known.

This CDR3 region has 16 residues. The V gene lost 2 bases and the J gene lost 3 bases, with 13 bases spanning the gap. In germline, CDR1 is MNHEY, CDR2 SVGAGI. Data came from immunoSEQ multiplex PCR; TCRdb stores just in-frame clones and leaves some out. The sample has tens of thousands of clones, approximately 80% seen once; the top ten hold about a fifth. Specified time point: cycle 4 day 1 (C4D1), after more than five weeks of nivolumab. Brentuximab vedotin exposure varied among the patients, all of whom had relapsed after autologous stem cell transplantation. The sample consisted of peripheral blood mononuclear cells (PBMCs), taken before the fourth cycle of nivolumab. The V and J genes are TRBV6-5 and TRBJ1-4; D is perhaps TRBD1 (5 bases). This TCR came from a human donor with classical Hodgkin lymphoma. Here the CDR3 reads CASSYGLQGANEKLFF. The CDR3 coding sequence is TGTGCCAGCAGTTACGGCCTCCAGGGAGCTAATGAAAAACTGTTTTTT.